This TCR beta chain was sequenced in a study of shared clonotypes between healthy human individuals. General study findings and limits: Clonotype sharing among the donors was expected to vary with sequencing depth. Between a handful of donors, naive CD4 clonotypes were shared at a level of about 5%. Non-shared clonotypes had lower generation probabilities than clonotypes shared by all four sorted-subset donors.

With V trimmed by 5 bases and J by 6 bases, 7 bases remained unmatched. This CDR3 is built from 15 residues. Per the germline V gene, CDR1 is LNHDA and CDR2 is SQIVND (reference sequence). Turning to this clone: Its antigen is currently unknown.

CD45RO-negative, CCR7-selected cells formed the naive CD8 fraction, which excluded terminally differentiated effector memory CD45RA+ cells. The assay used deep level. Measured with immunoSEQ multiplex PCR; TCRdb has only the in-frame clones, and not every one. The table lists about 580,000 clones, 95% to 98% of them singletons. V usage is TRBV19 and J usage is TRBJ1-4; 9 positions agree with TRBD1. This receptor was obtained from a man aged 25 to 40 in good health. The sequenced material came from naive CD8+ T cells sorted from blood. CDR3 nucleotides: TGTGCCAGTAGTGGGAACAGGGGGCGGGATGAAAAACTGTTTTTT. Its protein product is CASSGNRGRDEKLFF.